A single sample is the source of the 13 T cell receptor beta chains below, sequenced in a study of monozygotic twins with inflammatory bowel disease. After re-calling the 5' RACE reads, TCRdb lists one entry per CDR3 protein, DNA absent. The table lists about 300,000 distinct CDR3 sequences, with over 5% in the top ten. Sequencing input: blood. The receptors stem from a human donor with ulcerative colitis or Crohn's disease, or a healthy co-twin of an affected twin (not recorded which).

The chain has TRBV28 and TRBJ1-5; with no DNA, the TCRdb D assignment of TRBD1 cannot be verified. This CDR3 is 14 amino acids long. The germline V gene has CDR1 MDHEN and CDR2 SYDVKM. This CDR3 is CASRPGQDNQPQHF. The complete variable domain, with remaining parts taken from reference TRBV28 and TRBJ1-5, reads DVKVTQSSRYLVKRTGEKVFLECVQDMDHENMFWYRQDPGLGLRLIYFSYDVKMKEKGDIPEGYSVSREKKERFSLILESASTNQTSMYLCASRPGQDNQPQHFGDGTRLSIL.

The chain employs TRBV9 and TRBJ2-2; the D call from TCRdb, TRBD1, cannot be confirmed without DNA. This CDR3 is built from 17 residues. Germline V CDR1 and CDR2: SGDLS, YYNGEE. Here the CDR3 reads CASSRPRRGENTGELFF.

The V gene is TRBV12-3 or TRBV12-4, the J gene TRBJ2-5; there is no DNA to check the TCRdb D call of TRBD1. This CDR3 spans 15 amino acids. Here the CDR3 reads CASSLVRGAGETQYF.

V gene TRBV29-1 combines with J gene TRBJ2-1. From germline, CDR1 is SQVTM and CDR2 ANQGSEA. This CDR3 spans 14 amino acids. The CDR3 reads CSVETAAVYNEQFF.

This rearrangement joins TRBV7-9 to TRBJ1-4; TCRdb names TRBD1, which stays unverified in the absence of DNA. The CDR3 is 14 residues long. Germline loops: CDR1 SEHNR, CDR2 FQNEAQ (reference sequence). This CDR3 is CASSLGGTNEKLFF. The full variable domain, its missing parts supplied by reference TRBV7-9 and TRBJ1-4, is DTGVSQNPRHKITKRGQNVTFRCDPISEHNRLYWYRQTLGQGPEFLTYFQNEAQLEKSRLLSDRFSAERPKGSFSTLEIQRTEQGDSAMYLCASSLGGTNEKLFFGSGTQLSVL.

The chain links TRBV24-1 to TRBJ2-5; TCRdb's D gene call, TRBD1, goes unchecked for lack of DNA. CDR1 and CDR2 from the germline V gene are KGHDR and SFDVKD. The CDR3 runs 14 residues. The CDR3 loop is CATSDRTGRETQYF.

The chain joins TRBV7-2 to TRBJ2-1; as DNA is missing, the TRBD2 call by TCRdb cannot be tested. CDR1 and CDR2 from the germline V gene are SGHTA and FQGNSA. CDR3 length equals 15 residues. CDR3: CASSSRGTSLYEQFF.

J is TRBJ2-7 and V is TRBV19; as DNA is missing, the TRBD2 call by TCRdb cannot be tested. The CDR3 loop spans 14 amino acids. In germline, CDR1 is LNHDA, CDR2 SQIVND (reference sequence). CDR3 amino acids: CASSIEAGNYEQYF.

The rearrangement uses TRBV4-1 and TRBJ1-5. CDR3 length: 15 amino acids. Germline V gives CDR1 MGHRA, CDR2 YSYEKL. CDR3: CASSQVPDSNQPQHF.

The chain links TRBV5-4 to TRBJ1-6; with no DNA, the TCRdb D assignment of TRBD1 cannot be verified. The germline V gene encodes CDR1 SGHNT and CDR2 YYREEE (reference sequence). CDR3 length: 15 residues. CDR3 residues: CASSSGQMNNSPLHF.

The rearrangement joins TRBV6-1 to TRBJ1-1. From germline, CDR1 is MNHNS and CDR2 SASEGT. This CDR3 spans 15 amino acids. CDR3 residues: CASSLGLGLNTEAFF.

The genes are TRBV7-8 and TRBJ2-2. In germline, CDR1 is SGHVS, CDR2 FQNEAQ. The CDR3 runs 16 residues. CDR3 sequence: CASSFMFELITGELFF.

The CDR3 sequence is CASSLASGPTGQYF. V usage is TRBV7-2 and J usage is TRBJ2-7; the D call from TCRdb, TRBD2, cannot be confirmed without DNA. There are 14 residues in the CDR3. CDR1 SGHTA and CDR2 FQGNSA come from the germline V gene.